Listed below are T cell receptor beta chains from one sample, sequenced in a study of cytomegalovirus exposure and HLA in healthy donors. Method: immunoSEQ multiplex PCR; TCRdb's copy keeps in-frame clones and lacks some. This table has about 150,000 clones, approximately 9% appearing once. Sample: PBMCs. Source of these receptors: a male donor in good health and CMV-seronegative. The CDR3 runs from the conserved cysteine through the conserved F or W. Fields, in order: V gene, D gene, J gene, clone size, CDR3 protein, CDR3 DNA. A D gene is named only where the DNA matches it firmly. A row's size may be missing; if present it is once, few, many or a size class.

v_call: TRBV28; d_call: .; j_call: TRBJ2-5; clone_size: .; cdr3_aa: CATTSLPTLKETQYF; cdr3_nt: TGTGCCACCACATCGCTCCCGACACTGAAAGAGACCCAGTACTTC
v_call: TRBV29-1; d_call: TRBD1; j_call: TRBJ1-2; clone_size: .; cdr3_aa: CSAAGQGIGGYTF; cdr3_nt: TGCAGCGCTGCCGGACAGGGTATTGGCGGCTACACCTTC
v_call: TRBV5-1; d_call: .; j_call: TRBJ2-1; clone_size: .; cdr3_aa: CASSPLGGQNNEQFF; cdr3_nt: TGCGCCAGCAGCCCGTTAGGTGGGCAGAACAATGAGCAGTTCTTC
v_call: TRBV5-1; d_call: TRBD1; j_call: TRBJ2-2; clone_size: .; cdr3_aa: CASSLGQGFIGELFF; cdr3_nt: TGCGCCAGCAGCCTGGGACAGGGGTTTATCGGGGAGCTGTTTTTT
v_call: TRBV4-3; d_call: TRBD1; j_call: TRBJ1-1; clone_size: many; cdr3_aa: CASSHGPGQGETEAFF; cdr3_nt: TGCGCCAGCAGCCATGGACCGGGACAGGGAGAGACTGAAGCTTTCTTT
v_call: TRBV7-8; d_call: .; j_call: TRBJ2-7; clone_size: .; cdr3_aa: CASSFQGRIYEQYF; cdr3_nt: TGTGCCAGCAGCTTCCAGGGCCGAATATACGAGCAGTACTTC
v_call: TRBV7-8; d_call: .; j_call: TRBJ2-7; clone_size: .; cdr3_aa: CASSPSPAYEQYF; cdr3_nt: TGTGCCAGCAGCCCCTCGCCGGCCTACGAGCAGTACTTC
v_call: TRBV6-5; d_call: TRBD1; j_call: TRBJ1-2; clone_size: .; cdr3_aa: CASSYGQGTYGYTF; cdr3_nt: TGTGCCAGCAGTTATGGACAGGGAACATATGGCTACACCTTC
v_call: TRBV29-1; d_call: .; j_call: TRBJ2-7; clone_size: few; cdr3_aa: CSVAQEEWREQYF; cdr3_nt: TGCAGCGTTGCGCAGGAGGAATGGCGCGAGCAGTACTTC
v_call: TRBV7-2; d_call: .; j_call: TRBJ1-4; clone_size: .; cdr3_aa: CASSLVPAAPNNEKLFF; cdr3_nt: TGTGCCAGCAGCTTAGTGCCCGCCGCGCCGAATAATGAAAAACTGTTTTTT
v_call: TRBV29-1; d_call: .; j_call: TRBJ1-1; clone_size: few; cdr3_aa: CSVEEKGGGTEAFF; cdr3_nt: TGCAGCGTTGAAGAGAAAGGAGGTGGCACTGAAGCTTTCTTT
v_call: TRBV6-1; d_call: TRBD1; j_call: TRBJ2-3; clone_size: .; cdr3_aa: CASSPGQGSTDTQYF; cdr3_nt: TGTGCCAGCAGTCCTGGACAGGGCAGCACAGATACGCAGTATTTT
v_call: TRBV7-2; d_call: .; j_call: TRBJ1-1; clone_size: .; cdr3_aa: CASSLWVQGGTEAFF; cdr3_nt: TGTGCCAGCAGCTTATGGGTCCAGGGAGGCACTGAAGCTTTCTTT
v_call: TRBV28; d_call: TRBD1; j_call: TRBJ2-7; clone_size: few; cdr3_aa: CASRRTGGYEQYF; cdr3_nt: TGTGCCAGCAGGCGGACAGGAGGCTACGAGCAGTACTTC
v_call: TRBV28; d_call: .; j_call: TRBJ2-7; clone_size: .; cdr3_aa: CASSHRAGFYEQYF; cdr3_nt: TGTGCCAGCAGTCATCGTGCGGGGTTCTACGAGCAGTACTTC
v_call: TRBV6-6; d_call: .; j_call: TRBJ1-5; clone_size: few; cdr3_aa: CASTWAFNQPQHF; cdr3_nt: TGTGCCAGCACATGGGCTTTCAATCAGCCCCAGCATTTT
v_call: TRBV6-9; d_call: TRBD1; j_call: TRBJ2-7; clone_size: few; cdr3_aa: CASRTGTGAGEQYF; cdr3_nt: TGTGCCAGCAGAACCGGGACAGGGGCAGGGGAGCAGTACTTC
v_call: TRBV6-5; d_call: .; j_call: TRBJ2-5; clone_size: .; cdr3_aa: CASSYSYRHPGETQYF; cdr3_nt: TGTGCCAGCAGTTACTCCTACCGACACCCGGGGGAGACCCAGTACTTC
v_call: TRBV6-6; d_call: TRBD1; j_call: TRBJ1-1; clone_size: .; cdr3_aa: CASRPDRVWMSTEASF; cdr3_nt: TGTGCCAGCAGACCGGACAGGGTCTGGATGAGCACTGAAGCTTCCTTT
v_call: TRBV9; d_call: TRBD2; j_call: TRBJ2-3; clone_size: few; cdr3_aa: CASSVEGRSGGDTDTQYF; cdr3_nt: TGTGCCAGCAGCGTAGAGGGTCGCAGCGGGGGGGACACAGATACGCAGTATTTT
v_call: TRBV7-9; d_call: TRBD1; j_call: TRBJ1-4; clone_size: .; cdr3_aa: CASTYYGTGDEKLFF; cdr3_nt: TGTGCCAGCACCTATTACGGGACAGGGGATGAAAAACTGTTTTTT
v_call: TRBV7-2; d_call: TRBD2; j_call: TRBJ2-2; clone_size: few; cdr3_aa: CASSLFWTSGSGELFF; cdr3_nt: TGTGCCAGCAGCTTATTTTGGACTAGCGGGAGCGGGGAGCTGTTTTTT
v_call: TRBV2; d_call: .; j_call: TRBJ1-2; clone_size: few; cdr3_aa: CASSASNGYTF; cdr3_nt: TGTGCCAGCAGCGCCAGTAATGGCTACACCTTC
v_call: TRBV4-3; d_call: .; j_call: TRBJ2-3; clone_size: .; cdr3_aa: CASSQDRHGGTDTQYF; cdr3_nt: TGCGCCAGCAGCCAAGACCGACACGGCGGGACAGATACGCAGTATTTT
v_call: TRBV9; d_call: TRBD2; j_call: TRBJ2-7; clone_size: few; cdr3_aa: CASSVACQRGESYEQYF; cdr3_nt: TGTGCCAGCAGCGTAGCATGTCAGCGGGGGGAATCCTACGAGCAGTACTTC
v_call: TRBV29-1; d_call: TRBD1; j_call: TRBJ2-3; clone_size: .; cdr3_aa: CSVVPTGGPDTQYF; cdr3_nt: TGCAGCGTCGTACCGACAGGGGGCCCCGATACGCAGTATTTT
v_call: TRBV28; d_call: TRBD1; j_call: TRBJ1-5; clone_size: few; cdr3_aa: CATGQANQPQHF; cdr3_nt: TGTGCCACCGGACAGGCAAATCAGCCCCAGCATTTT
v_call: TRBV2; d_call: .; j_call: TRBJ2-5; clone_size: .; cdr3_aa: CASSLLGAPQETQYF; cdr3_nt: TGTGCCAGCAGCCTCCTGGGGGCGCCCCAAGAGACCCAGTACTTC
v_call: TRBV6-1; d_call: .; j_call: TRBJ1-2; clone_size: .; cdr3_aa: CASSEAPGQPYGYTF; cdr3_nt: TGTGCCAGCAGTGAAGCGCCCGGACAGCCCTATGGCTACACCTTC
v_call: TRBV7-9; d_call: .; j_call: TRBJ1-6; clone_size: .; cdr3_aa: CASSRAYNSPLHF; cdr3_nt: TGTGCCAGCAGCCGGGCCTATAATTCACCCCTCCACTTT
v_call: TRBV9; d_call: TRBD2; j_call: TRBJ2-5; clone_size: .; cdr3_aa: CASSVAGGPGETQYF; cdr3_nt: TGTGCCAGCAGCGTAGCGGGGGGGCCAGGAGAGACCCAGTACTTC
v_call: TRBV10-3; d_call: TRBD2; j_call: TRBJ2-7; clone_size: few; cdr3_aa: CAIRAVGAGGGPYEQYF; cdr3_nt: TGTGCCATCAGGGCAGTAGGGGCGGGAGGGGGACCCTACGAGCAGTACTTC
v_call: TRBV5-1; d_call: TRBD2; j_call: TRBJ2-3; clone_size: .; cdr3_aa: CASSSGTSTYF; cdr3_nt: TGCGCCAGCAGCTCCGGGACTAGCACGTATTTT
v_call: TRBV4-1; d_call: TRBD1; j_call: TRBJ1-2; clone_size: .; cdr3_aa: CASRGTGGYGYTF; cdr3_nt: TGCGCCAGCAGGGGGACAGGGGGCTATGGCTACACCTTC
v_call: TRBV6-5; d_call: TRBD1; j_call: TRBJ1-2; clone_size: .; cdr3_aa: CASSRDRAPNYGYTF; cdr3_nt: TGTGCCAGCAGCCGGGACAGGGCGCCTAACTATGGCTACACCTTC
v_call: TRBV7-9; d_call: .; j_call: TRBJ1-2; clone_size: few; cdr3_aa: CASKRGQRDYYGYTF; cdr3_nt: TGTGCCAGCAAGCGAGGACAGAGGGATTACTATGGCTACACCTTC
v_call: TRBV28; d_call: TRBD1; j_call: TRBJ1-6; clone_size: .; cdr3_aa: CASRSPGQNNSPLHF; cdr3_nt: TGTGCCAGCAGATCGCCGGGACAGAATAATTCACCCCTCCACTTT
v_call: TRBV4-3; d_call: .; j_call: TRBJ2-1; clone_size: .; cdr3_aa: CASSQDGIGGDNEQFF; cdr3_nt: TGCGCCAGCAGCCAAGACGGCATAGGAGGGGACAATGAGCAGTTCTTC
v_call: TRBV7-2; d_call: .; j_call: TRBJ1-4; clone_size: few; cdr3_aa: CASSLPPGGTNEKLFF; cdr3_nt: TGTGCCAGCAGCCTACCACCGGGAGGAACTAATGAAAAACTGTTTTTT
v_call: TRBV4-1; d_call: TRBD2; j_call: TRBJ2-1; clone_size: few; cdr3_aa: CASSLSGPGSYNEQFF; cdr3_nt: TGCGCCAGCAGCCTTAGCGGGCCCGGCTCCTACAATGAGCAGTTCTTC
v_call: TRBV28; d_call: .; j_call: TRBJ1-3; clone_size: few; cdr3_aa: CASSFSGNTIYF; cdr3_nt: TGTGCCAGCAGCTTCAGTGGAAACACCATATATTTT
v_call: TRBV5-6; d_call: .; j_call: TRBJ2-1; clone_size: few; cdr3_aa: CASSSFIGLSYNEQFF; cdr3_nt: TGTGCCAGCAGCTCCTTTATTGGACTATCCTACAATGAGCAGTTCTTC
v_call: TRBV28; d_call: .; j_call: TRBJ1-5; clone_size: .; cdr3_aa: CASTSPGGRNQPQHF; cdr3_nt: TGTGCCAGCACCTCACCGGGGGGGCGCAATCAGCCCCAGCATTTT
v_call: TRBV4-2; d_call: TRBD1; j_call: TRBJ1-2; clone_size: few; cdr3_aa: CASSQEGQGDYGYTF; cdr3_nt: TGTGCCAGCAGCCAAGAGGGACAGGGAGACTATGGCTACACCTTC
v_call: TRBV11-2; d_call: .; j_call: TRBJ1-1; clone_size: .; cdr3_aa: CASSLASQWNTEAFF; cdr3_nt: TGTGCCAGCAGCTTAGCTAGTCAGTGGAACACTGAAGCTTTCTTT
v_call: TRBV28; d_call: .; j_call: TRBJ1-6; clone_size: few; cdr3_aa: CASSQGYNSPLHF; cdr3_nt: TGTGCCAGCAGCCAGGGGTATAATTCACCCCTCCACTTT
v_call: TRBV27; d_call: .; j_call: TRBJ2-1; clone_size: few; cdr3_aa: CASSSLDFNEQFF; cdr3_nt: TGTGCCAGCAGTTCCCTGGACTTCAATGAGCAGTTCTTC
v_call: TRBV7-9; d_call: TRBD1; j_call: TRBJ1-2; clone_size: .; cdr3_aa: CASSFSDRGNGYTF; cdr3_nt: TGTGCCAGCAGCTTCTCTGACAGGGGGAATGGCTACACCTTC
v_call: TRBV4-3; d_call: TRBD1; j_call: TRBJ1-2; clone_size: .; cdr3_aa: CASSQKGGYYGYTF; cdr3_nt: TGCGCCAGCAGCCAAAAAGGGGGCTACTATGGCTACACCTTC
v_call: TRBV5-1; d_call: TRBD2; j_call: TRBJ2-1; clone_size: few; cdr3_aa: CASSPGLAGGSGIF; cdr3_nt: TGCGCCAGCAGCCCGGGACTAGCGGGGGGCTCCGGGATCTTC
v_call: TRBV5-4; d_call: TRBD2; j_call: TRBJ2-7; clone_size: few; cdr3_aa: CASSLASGGGGEQYF; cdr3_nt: TGTGCCAGCAGCTTGGCTAGCGGGGGGGGAGGCGAGCAGTACTTC